A selection of T cell receptor beta chains follows, all from one sample in a study of regulatory T cells in long-lasting Graves disease. TCRdb passed the multiplex PCR reads through MiXCR, listing each CDR3 protein once. The table shows 580,000 or so distinct CDR3 sequences, with roughly a sixth occurring only once. This sample was shared with a second study, whose subject was T cells in Graves' hyperthyroidism and ophthalmopathy.

The sample here was peripheral blood mononuclear cells (PBMCs), taken at new diagnosis, from a patient treated with antithyroid drugs. Every receptor here comes from a man between 18 and 35 years old with Graves disease. The CDR3 runs from the conserved cysteine through the conserved F or W. A D gene is named only where the DNA matches it firmly. Size tells how often a clone was seen (once, few, many) or the class of an expanded clone, and some rows leave it out.

>NA|15|TRBV6-1|TRBJ1-1|many
CASTKPGAGNTEAFF
TGTGCCAGCACTAAACCGGGCGCGGGTAACACTGAAGCTTTCTTT
>NA|15|TRBV5-1|TRBJ2-5|NA
CASSLAGKKAETQYF
TGCGCCAGCAGCTTGGCCGGGAAAAAGGCGGAGACCCAGTACTTC
>NA|16|TRBV6-1|TRBJ2-1|few
CASGGLRDISYNEQFF
TGTGCCAGCGGCGGGTTGCGGGACATCTCCTACAATGAGCAGTTCTTC
>NA|16|TRBV5-1|TRBJ2-7|NA
CASSSKDLSGAYEQYF
TGTGCCAGCAGCTCTAAGGACCTTAGCGGAGCCTACGAGCAGTACTTC
>NA|12|TRBV6-1|TRBJ1-2|many
CASRTLRDGYTF
TGTGCCAGCAGGACACTTCGGGATGGCTACACCTTC
>TRBD1|15|TRBV4-1|TRBJ1-1|NA
CASSHRPRTGNEAFF
TGCGCCAGCAGCCACCGCCCCAGGACAGGGAATGAAGCTTTCTTT
>NA|15|TRBV5-8|TRBJ2-7|NA
CASSSVVGTVYEQYF
TGTGCCAGCAGCTCCGTAGTGGGAACTGTCTACGAGCAGTACTTC
>NA|13|TRBV28|TRBJ1-2|many
CASSLNGAYGYTF
TGTGCCAGCAGTTTAAATGGGGCCTATGGCTACACCTTC
>NA|15|TRBV19|TRBJ2-7|NA
CASRRGTGSSYEQYF
TGTGCCAGTCGGCGGGGGACAGGATCTTCCTACGAGCAGTACTTC
>NA|16|TRBV27|TRBJ2-1|NA
CASSFEWSSSYNEQFF
TGTGCCAGCAGTTTCGAATGGAGCAGCTCCTACAATGAGCAGTTCTTC
>TRBD2|15|TRBV6-1|TRBJ2-3|few
CASRITSGSSDTQYF
TGTGCCAGCAGAATCACTAGCGGGAGTTCAGATACGCAGTATTTT
>TRBD2|17|TRBV7-3|TRBJ2-3|many
CASSLVGAGVVTDTQYF
TGTGCCAGCAGCTTAGTAGGGGCGGGAGTGGTGACAGATACGCAGTATTTT
>NA|12|TRBV24-1|TRBJ1-2|few
CATSDPAYGYTF
TGTGCCACCAGTGACCCTGCCTATGGCTACACCTTC
>TRBD1|11|TRBV29-1|TRBJ2-5|many
CSVDLGQGAYF
TGCAGCGTTGATTTGGGACAGGGGGCGTACTTC
>NA|16|TRBV19|TRBJ2-7|few
CASSAPPGPYLGQQYF
TGTGCCAGTAGTGCCCCACCGGGACCCTACCTTGGGCAGCAGTACTTC
>NA|14|TRBV9|TRBJ2-3|few
CASSISTQSDTQYF
TGTGCCAGCAGTATTTCAACCCAATCAGATACGCAGTATTTT
>NA|13|TRBV7-2|TRBJ2-1|few
CASSYRQYNEQFF
TGTGCCAGCAGCTATAGACAGTACAATGAGCAGTTCTTC
>NA|15|TRBV10-3|TRBJ2-3|NA
CAISESAPETDTQYF
TGTGCCATCAGTGAGTCGGCGCCGGAAACAGATACGCAGTATTTT
>TRBD2|15|TRBV12-3/TRBV12-4|TRBJ2-7|many
CASSLGAGVSYEQYF
TGTGCCAGCAGTTTAGGGGCGGGGGTCTCCTACGAGCAGTACTTC